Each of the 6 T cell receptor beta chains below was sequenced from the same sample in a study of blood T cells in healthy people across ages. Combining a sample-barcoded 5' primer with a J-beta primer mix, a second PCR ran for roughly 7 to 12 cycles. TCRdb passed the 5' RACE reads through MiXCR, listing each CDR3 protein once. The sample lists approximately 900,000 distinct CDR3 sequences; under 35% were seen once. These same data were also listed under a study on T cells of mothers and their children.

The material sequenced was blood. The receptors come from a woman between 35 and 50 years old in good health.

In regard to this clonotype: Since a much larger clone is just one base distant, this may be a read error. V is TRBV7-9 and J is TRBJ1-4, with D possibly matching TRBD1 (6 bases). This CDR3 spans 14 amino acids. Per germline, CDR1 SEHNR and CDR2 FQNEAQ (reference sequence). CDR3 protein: CAGSSGDSNEKLFF. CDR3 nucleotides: TGTGCCGGCAGCTCAGGGGATTCTAATGAAAAACTGTTTTTT.

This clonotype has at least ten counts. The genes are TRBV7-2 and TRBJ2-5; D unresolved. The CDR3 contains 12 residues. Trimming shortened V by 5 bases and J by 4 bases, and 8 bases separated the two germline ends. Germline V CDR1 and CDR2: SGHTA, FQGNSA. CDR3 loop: CASSLLRETQYF. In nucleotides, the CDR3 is TGTGCCAGCAGCCTTTTACGAGAGACCCAGTACTTC.

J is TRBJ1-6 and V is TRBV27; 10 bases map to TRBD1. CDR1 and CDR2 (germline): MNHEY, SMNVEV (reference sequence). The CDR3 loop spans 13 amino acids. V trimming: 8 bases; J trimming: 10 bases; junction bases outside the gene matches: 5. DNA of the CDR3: TGTGCCAGCGGCCGGGACAGGGGATCACCCCTCCACTTT. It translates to CASGRDRGSPLHF.

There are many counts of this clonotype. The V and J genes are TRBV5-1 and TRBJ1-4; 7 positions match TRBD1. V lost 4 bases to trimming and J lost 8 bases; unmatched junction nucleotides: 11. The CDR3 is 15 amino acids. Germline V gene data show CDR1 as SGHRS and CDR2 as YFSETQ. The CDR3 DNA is TGCGCCAGCAGCCCCAACACAGGGGTTTTGGAAAAACTGTTTTTT. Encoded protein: CASSPNTGVLEKLFF.

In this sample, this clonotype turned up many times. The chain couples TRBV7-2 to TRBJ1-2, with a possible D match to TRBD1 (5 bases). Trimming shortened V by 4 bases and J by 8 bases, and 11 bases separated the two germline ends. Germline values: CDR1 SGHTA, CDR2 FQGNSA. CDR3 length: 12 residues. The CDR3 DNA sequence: TGTGCCAGCAGCTACCGGACATCGGGCTACACCTTC. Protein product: CASSYRTSGYTF.

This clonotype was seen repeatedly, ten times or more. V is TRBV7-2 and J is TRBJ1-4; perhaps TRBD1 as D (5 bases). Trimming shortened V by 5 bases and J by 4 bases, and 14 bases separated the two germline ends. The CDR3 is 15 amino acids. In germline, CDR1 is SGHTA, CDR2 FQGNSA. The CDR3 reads CASSPSGTLNEKLFF. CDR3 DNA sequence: TGTGCCAGCAGCCCCTCTGGGACCCTTAATGAAAAACTGTTTTTT. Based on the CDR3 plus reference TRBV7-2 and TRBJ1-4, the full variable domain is GAGVSQSPSNKVTEKGKDVELRCDPISGHTALYWYRQSLGQGLEFLIYFQGNSAPDKSGLPSDRFSAERTGGSVSTLTIQRTQQEDSAVYLCASSPSGTLNEKLFFGSGTQLSVL.